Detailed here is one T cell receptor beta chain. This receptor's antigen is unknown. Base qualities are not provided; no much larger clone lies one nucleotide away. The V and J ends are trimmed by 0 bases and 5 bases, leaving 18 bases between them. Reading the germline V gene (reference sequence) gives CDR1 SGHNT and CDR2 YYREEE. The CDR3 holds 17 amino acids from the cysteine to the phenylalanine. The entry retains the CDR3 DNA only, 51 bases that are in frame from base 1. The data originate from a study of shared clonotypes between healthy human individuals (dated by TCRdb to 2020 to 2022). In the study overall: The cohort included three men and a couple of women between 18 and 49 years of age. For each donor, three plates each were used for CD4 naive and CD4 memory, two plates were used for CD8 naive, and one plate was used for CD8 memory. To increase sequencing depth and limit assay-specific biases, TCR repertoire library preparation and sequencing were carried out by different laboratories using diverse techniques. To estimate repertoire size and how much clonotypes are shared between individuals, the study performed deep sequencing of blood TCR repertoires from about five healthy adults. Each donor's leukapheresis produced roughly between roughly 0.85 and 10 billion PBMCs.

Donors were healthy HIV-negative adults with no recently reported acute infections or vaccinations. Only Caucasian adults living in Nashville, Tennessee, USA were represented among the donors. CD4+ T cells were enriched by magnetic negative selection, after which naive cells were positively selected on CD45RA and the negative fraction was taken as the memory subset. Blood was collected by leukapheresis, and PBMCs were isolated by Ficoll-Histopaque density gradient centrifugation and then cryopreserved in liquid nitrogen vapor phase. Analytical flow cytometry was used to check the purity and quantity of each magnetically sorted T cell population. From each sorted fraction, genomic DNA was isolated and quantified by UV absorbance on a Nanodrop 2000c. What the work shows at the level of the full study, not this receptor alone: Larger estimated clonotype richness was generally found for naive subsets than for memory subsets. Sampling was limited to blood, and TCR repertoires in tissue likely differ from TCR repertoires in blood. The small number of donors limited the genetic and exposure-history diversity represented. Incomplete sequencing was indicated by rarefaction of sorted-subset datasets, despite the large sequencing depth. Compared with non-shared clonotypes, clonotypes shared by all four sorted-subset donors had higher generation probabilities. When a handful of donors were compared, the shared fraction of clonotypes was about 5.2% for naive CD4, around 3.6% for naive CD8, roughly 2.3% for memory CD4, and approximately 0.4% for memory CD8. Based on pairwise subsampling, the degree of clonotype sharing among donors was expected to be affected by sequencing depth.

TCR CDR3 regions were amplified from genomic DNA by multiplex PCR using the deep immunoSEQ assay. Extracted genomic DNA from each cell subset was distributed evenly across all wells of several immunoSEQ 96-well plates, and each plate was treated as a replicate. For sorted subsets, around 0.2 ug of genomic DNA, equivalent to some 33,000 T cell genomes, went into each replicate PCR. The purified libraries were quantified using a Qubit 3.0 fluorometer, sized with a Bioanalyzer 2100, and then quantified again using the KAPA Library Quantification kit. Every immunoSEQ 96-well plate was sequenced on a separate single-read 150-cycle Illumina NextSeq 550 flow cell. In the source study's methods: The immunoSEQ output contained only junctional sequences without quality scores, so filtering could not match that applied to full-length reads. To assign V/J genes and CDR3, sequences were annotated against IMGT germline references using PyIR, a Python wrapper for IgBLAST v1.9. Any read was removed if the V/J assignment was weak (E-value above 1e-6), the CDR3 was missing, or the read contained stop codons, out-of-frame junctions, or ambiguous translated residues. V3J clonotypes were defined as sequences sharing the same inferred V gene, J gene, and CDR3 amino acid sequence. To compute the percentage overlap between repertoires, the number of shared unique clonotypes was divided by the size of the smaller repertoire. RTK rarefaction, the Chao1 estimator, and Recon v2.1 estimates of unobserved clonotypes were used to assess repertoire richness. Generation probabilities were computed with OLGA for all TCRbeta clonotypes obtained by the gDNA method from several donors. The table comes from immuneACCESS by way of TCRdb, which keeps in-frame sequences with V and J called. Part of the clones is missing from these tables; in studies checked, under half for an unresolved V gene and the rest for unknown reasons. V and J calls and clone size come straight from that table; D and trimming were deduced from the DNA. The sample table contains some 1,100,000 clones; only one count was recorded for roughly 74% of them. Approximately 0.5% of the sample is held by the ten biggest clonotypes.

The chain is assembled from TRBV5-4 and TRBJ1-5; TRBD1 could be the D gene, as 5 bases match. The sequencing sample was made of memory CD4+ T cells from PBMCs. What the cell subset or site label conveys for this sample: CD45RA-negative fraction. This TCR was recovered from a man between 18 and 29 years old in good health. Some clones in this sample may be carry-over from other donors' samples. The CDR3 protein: CASSLGPSYGGDQPQHF. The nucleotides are TGTGCCAGCAGCTTGGGACCTTCTTACGGGGGAGATCAGCCCCAGCATTTT. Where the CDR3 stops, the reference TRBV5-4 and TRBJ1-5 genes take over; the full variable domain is ETGVTQSPTHLIKTRGQQVTLRCSSQSGHNTVSWYQQALGQGPQFIFQYYREEENGRGNFPPRFSGLQFPNYSSELNVNALELDDSALYLCASSLGPSYGGDQPQHFGDGTRLSIL.